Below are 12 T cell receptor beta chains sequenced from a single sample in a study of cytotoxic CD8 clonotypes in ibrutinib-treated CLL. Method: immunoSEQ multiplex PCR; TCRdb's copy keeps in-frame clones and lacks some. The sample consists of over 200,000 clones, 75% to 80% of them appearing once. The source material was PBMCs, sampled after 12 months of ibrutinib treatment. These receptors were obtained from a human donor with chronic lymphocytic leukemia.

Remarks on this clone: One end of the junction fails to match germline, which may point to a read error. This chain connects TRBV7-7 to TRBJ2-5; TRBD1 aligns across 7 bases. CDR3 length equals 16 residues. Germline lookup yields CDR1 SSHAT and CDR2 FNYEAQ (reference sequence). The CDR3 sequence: CASSLGPGQPKETQYF. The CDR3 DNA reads TGTGCTAGCAGCTTAGGCCCGGGACAGCCCAAAGAGACCCAGTACTTC.

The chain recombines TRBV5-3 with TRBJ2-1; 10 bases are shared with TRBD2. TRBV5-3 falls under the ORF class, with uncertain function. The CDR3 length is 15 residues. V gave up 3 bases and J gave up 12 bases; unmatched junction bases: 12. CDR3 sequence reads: CARSSSSGGVLRQFF. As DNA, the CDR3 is TGTGCCAGAAGCTCCTCTAGCGGGGGAGTCCTCCGGCAGTTCTTC.

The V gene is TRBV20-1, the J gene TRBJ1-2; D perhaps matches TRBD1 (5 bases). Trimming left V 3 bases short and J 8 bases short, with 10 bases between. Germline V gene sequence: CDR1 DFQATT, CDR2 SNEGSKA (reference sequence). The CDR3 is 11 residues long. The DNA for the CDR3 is TGCAGTGCTAGGGGGGAAAGGGGCTACACCTTC. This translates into CSARGERGYTF.

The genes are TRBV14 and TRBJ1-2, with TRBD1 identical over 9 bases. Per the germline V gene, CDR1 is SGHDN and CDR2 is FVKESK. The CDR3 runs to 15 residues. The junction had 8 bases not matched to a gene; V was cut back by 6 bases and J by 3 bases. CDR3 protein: CASSPGQGTHYGYTF. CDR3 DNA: TGTGCCAGCAGTCCGGGACAGGGAACCCACTATGGCTACACCTTC.

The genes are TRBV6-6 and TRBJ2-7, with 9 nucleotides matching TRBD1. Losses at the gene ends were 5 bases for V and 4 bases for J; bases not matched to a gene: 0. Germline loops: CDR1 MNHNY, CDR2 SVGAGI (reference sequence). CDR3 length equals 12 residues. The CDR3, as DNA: TGTGCCAGCAGTGACAGGGGGTACGAGCAGTACTTC. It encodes CASSDRGYEQYF.

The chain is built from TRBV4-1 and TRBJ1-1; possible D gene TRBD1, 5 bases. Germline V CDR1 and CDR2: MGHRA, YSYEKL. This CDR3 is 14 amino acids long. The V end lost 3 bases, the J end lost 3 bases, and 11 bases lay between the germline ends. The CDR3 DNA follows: TGCGCCAGCAGCCACCGTGGAGGGGACACTGAAGCTTTCTTT. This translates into CASSHRGGDTEAFF.

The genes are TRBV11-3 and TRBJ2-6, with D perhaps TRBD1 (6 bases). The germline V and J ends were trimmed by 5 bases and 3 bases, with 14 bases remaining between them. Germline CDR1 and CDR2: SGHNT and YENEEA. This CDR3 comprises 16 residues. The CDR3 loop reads CASSLLRGSGANVLTF. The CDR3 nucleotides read TGTGCCAGCAGCCTCCTCAGGGGTAGTGGGGCCAACGTCCTGACTTTC.

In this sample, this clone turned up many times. DNA of the CDR3: TGTGCCAGCTCACCAGGGTTGGAGAACGAGCAGTACTTC. This encodes CASSPGLENEQYF. V usage is TRBV18 and J usage is TRBJ2-7, with D unresolved. V lost 2 bases and J 5 bases, leaving 10 bases between the germline ends. This CDR3 has 13 residues. Germline V CDR1 and CDR2: KGHSH, LQKENI.

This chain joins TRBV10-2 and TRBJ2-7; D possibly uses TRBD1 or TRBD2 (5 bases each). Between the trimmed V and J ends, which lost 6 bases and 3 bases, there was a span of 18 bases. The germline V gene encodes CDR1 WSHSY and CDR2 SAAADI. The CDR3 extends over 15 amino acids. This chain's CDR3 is CASRGPDSELYEQYF. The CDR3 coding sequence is TGCGCCAGCAGGGGACCCGACAGTGAACTCTACGAGCAGTACTTC.

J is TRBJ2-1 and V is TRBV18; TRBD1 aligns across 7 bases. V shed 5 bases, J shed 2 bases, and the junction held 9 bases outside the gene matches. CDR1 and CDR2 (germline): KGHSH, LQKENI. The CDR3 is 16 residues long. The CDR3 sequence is CASSSEGQVAYNEQFF. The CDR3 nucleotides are TGTGCCAGCTCAAGCGAAGGACAGGTCGCCTACAATGAGCAGTTCTTC.

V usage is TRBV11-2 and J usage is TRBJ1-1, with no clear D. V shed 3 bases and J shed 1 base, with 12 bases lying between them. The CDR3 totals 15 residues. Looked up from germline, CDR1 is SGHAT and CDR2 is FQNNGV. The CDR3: CASSLYTTPNTEAFF. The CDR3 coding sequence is TGTGCCAGCAGCTTGTACACGACCCCGAACACTGAAGCTTTCTTT.

Written as DNA, the CDR3 is TGTGCCAGCAGTGAATCTTGGGGTCTCTATGGCTACACCTTC. Protein sequence: CASSESWGLYGYTF. This sequence joins TRBV2 and TRBJ1-2; D gene ambiguous. This CDR3 contains 14 residues. The germline gives CDR1 SNHLY, CDR2 FYNNEI. V gave up 2 bases and J gave up 4 bases, with 11 bases separating them.